These 25 T cell receptor beta chains were sequenced from one sample in a study of blood T cells in healthy people across ages. Through a sample-barcoded 5' primer and a J-beta primer mix, a second PCR was run for roughly 6 to 11 cycles. TCRdb analysed the 5' RACE reads with MiXCR anew, one entry per CDR3 protein. This table holds some 1.5 million distinct CDR3 sequences, roughly 27% found once. Source material: blood. The origin of the receptors is a woman aged 25 to 39 in good health.

V gene TRBV2 combines with J gene TRBJ2-4; TRBD2 agrees at 7 bases. Germline assignment: CDR1 SNHLY and CDR2 FYNNEI. Germline trimming cut 5 bases from V and 13 bases from J; bases unmatched to any gene: 14. This CDR3 has 14 residues. CDR3 region: CASSRTPGGNEQYF. In DNA form, the CDR3 reads TGTGCCAGCAGTCGGACCCCGGGAGGCAATGAGCAGTACTTC.

This clonotype came up a few times. In DNA, the CDR3 is TGTGCCAGCAGCCCCTATCAGGGGAGGTCAGGCACTGAAGCTTTCTTT. This sequence encodes CASSPYQGRSGTEAFF. The chain couples TRBV4-2 to TRBJ1-1, with D maybe TRBD1 (6 bases). Per the germline V gene, CDR1 is LGHNA and CDR2 is YNFKEQ. V lost 4 bases and J lost 4, with 19 bases in between. CDR3 length: 16 residues.

This rearrangement joins TRBV4-1 to TRBJ2-1; weak D call: TRBD1 (6 bases). Trimming shortened V by 1 base and J by 8 bases, and 9 bases separated the two germline ends. Germline V gene data show CDR1 as MGHRA and CDR2 as YSYEKL. The CDR3 spans 13 residues. This CDR3 is CASSQAQGYEQFF. DNA of the CDR3: TGCGCCAGCAGCCAAGCCCAGGGGTATGAGCAGTTCTTC.

This sequence joins TRBV6-6 and TRBJ2-1; D remains unclear. Trimming stripped 0 bases from V and 8 bases from J, with 20 bases between. There are 17 residues in the CDR3. The germline CDR1 and CDR2 sequences are MNHNY and SVGAGI (reference sequence). As DNA, the CDR3 is TGTGCCAGCAGTTACTCTCTAGGCCGAACAACCACCTATGAGCAGTTCTTC. Protein product: CASSYSLGRTTTYEQFF.

The chain recombines TRBV24-1 with TRBJ2-3; 14 bases fit TRBD2. CDR3 length equals 19 residues. Germline V gives CDR1 KGHDR, CDR2 SFDVKD. V shed 2 bases, J shed 3 bases, and the junction held 9 bases outside the gene matches. CDR3 sequence: CATSDSRTSGGRRTDTQYF. Here the CDR3 DNA reads TGTGCCACCAGTGATTCTAGGACTAGCGGGGGGCGACGGACAGATACGCAGTATTTT.

The chain is built from TRBV3-1 and TRBJ2-1, with D maybe TRBD1 (7 bases). CDR3 length: 12 residues. V lost 5 bases, J lost 9 bases, and 11 bases lay in between. Germline V gives CDR1 LGHDT, CDR2 YNNKEL (reference sequence). The DNA for the CDR3 is TGTGCCAGCAGCGACAGGGAGGCTGAGCAGTTCTTC. Amino acid sequence: CASSDREAEQFF.

The genes are TRBV14 and TRBJ2-3; TRBD1 matches at 9 bases. The CDR3 is made up of 16 amino acids. V trimming: 5 bases; J trimming: 5 bases; junction bases outside the gene matches: 11. Per germline, CDR1 SGHDN and CDR2 FVKESK. The CDR3 coding sequence is TGTGCCAGCAGCAAAACAGGGGGCTCGGTTAAAGATACGCAGTATTTT. This encodes CASSKTGGSVKDTQYF.

The genes are TRBV20-1 and TRBJ1-5; 8 bases agree with TRBD1. The germline CDR1 and CDR2 sequences are DFQATT and SNEGSKA (reference sequence). With V trimmed by 3 bases and J by 4 bases, 5 bases remained unmatched. The CDR3 has 14 residues. The CDR3 nucleotides read TGCAGTGCTAGGGAGGGACAGGTAAATCAGCCCCAGCATTTT. Translated: CSAREGQVNQPQHF.

This clonotype appeared a few times. A single base separates this from a much larger clone, so it may be a read error. This chain connects TRBV7-6 to TRBJ2-7, with TRBD1 as a possible D gene (6 bases). The CDR3 is made up of 15 amino acids. CDR1 SGHVS and CDR2 FNYEAQ come from the germline V gene. DNA of the CDR3: TGTGCCAGCAGCTTATCGGGACAAGACTCCTGCGAGCAGTACTTC. This sequence encodes CASSLSGQDSCEQYF.

This clonotype was counted once. The rearrangement uses TRBV20-1 and TRBJ2-5; D remains unclear. CDR1 and CDR2 from the germline V gene are DFQATT and SNEGSKA (reference sequence). Trimming took off 4 bases at V and 3 bases at J, with 12 bases between the two ends. The length of the CDR3 is 13 residues. The chain's CDR3 is CSATYDGEETQYF. CDR3 sequence (DNA): TGCAGTGCTACTTACGACGGAGAAGAGACCCAGTACTTC.

Of note for this clonotype: Its ends do not fully match the called genes, so a read error is possible. The chain carries TRBV7-2 and TRBJ1-1; D not resolved. Per the germline V gene, CDR1 is SGHTA and CDR2 is FQGNSA. This CDR3 is built from 13 residues. The CDR3 is CANSKAANTEAFF. The CDR3 DNA reads as TGTGCCAACAGCAAGGCGGCCAACACTGAAGCTTTCTTT.

V and J are TRBV28 and TRBJ2-4; a weak D match, TRBD1 (5 bases). Looked up from germline, CDR1 is MDHEN and CDR2 is SYDVKM. Trimming cost V 5 bases and J 9 bases, with 20 bases left between them. This CDR3 is 15 amino acids long. The CDR3 is CASSPSQGFRGIQYF. The CDR3 bases are TGTGCCAGCAGTCCATCCCAGGGTTTTAGGGGCATTCAGTACTTC.

This clonotype was found once. The V gene is TRBV28, the J gene TRBJ2-7; D may be TRBD2 (6 bases). This CDR3 has 15 amino acids. Looked up from germline, CDR1 is MDHEN and CDR2 is SYDVKM. Trimming stripped 6 bases from V and 7 bases from J, with 22 bases between. Written as DNA, the CDR3 is TGTGCCAGCAGCCTCAGCGGAGGGGTAGGCAATGAGCAGTACTTC. It encodes CASSLSGGVGNEQYF.

The chain is built from TRBV28 and TRBJ2-5; TRBD1 matches at 7 bases. The junction had 8 bases not matched to a gene; V was cut back by 3 bases and J by 4 bases. The CDR3 runs 15 residues. Germline V gene sequence: CDR1 MDHEN, CDR2 SYDVKM. CDR3 in amino acids: CASSFRGQGVETQYF. CDR3 bases: TGTGCCAGCAGTTTCCGAGGCCAGGGGGTAGAGACCCAGTACTTC.

Many counts were recorded for this clonotype. The chain has TRBV27 and TRBJ2-7; no definite D call. Trimming took 6 bases from V and 0 from J, leaving 15 bases between them. Germline values: CDR1 MNHEY, CDR2 SMNVEV (reference sequence). The CDR3 runs to 15 residues. The CDR3 DNA follows: TGTGCCAGCAGGGTGGGTGGAAGTCCCTCCTACGAGCAGTACTTC. It is translated as CASRVGGSPSYEQYF.

The sample holds a few counts of this clonotype. V usage is TRBV2 and J usage is TRBJ1-1; possibly TRBD1 for D (6 bases). Per the germline V gene, CDR1 is SNHLY and CDR2 is FYNNEI. Trimming shortened V by 6 bases and J by 6 bases, and 17 bases separated the two germline ends. CDR3 length equals 14 residues. The CDR3 reads CASRINGGLAEAFF. The DNA for the CDR3 is TGTGCCAGCAGGATCAATGGGGGGCTGGCTGAAGCTTTCTTT.

The V call is TRBV14, the J call TRBJ2-1, with 8 bases lining up with TRBD2. Germline lookup yields CDR1 SGHDN and CDR2 FVKESK. CDR3 length: 14 amino acids. V was clipped by 7 bases and J by 4 bases; unmatched bases: 6. This CDR3 reads CASTKAGVYNEQFF. The CDR3 nucleotides read TGTGCCAGCACCAAAGCGGGGGTGTACAATGAGCAGTTCTTC.

There are a few counts of this clonotype. This chain joins TRBV29-1 and TRBJ1-5, with TRBD1 matching over 10 bases. CDR1 and CDR2 (germline): SQVTM, ANQGSEA. The CDR3 is 14 amino acids. The V segment lost 7 bases and the J segment 4 bases; nucleotides outside the gene matches: 7. CDR3 sequence reads: CSDETGGENQPQHF. Here the CDR3 DNA reads TGCAGCGATGAGACAGGGGGCGAAAATCAGCCCCAGCATTTT. Together with reference TRBV29-1 and TRBJ1-5, the CDR3 gives the full variable domain: SAVISQKPSRDICQRGTSLTIQCQVDSQVTMMFWYRQQPGQSLTLIATANQGSEATYESGFVIDKFPISRPNLTFSTLTVSNMSPEDSSIYLCSDETGGENQPQHFGDGTRLSIL.

J is TRBJ2-5 and V is TRBV6-5; TRBD2 agrees at 9 bases. The junction had 5 bases not matched to a gene; V was cut back by 6 bases and J by 6 bases. The CDR3 is 13 amino acids. CDR1 is MNHEY, CDR2 SVGAGI, per germline. CDR3 bases: TGTGCCAGCAGCCGCGGACTAGCGAAGACCCAGTACTTC. This gives the protein CASSRGLAKTQYF.

This clonotype was observed a handful of times. The genes are TRBV20-1 and TRBJ2-1, with D unresolved. Trimming took off 3 bases at V and 3 bases at J, with 12 bases between the two ends. The CDR3 loop spans 14 amino acids. Germline V gene lookup returns CDR1 DFQATT and CDR2 SNEGSKA (reference sequence). The CDR3 DNA is TGCAGTGCTAGTATTCTGAGCAACTACAATGAGCAGTTCTTC. Its protein product is CSASILSNYNEQFF.

The table lists this clonotype with many counts. The chain recombines TRBV2 with TRBJ2-6; D gene unclear. CDR1 and CDR2 (germline): SNHLY, FYNNEI. V was cut by 4 bases and J by 0 bases, with 7 bases left in between. The CDR3 sequence is 15 residues long. DNA of the CDR3: TGTGCCAGCAGTGTTGATTCCTCTGGGGCCAACGTCCTGACTTTC. Encoded protein: CASSVDSSGANVLTF.

This clonotype was seen a few times. The chain joins TRBV4-1 to TRBJ1-1, with TRBD1 identical over 7 bases. Germline V gene sequence: CDR1 MGHRA, CDR2 YSYEKL. This CDR3 has 17 amino acids. V trimming: 3 bases; J trimming: 0 bases; junction bases outside the gene matches: 10. CDR3: CASSHFDRVELNTEAFF. For the CDR3, the DNA is TGCGCCAGCAGCCACTTCGACAGGGTCGAGTTGAACACTGAAGCTTTCTTT.

V usage is TRBV7-6 and J usage is TRBJ2-1; D gene uncertain. V was clipped by 1 base and J by 5 bases, with 9 bases between them. Germline-derived CDR1 and CDR2 are SGHVS and FNYEAQ. The CDR3 runs to 14 residues. CDR3 residues: CASSLVGWDNEQFF. CDR3 DNA: TGTGCCAGCAGCTTAGTAGGGTGGGACAATGAGCAGTTCTTC. The whole variable domain, filled in from reference TRBV7-6 and TRBJ2-1, reads GAGVSQSPRYKVTKRGQDVALRCDPISGHVSLYWYRQALGQGPEFLTYFNYEAQQDKSGLPNDRFSAERPEGSISTLTIQRTEQRDSAMYRCASSLVGWDNEQFFGPGTRLTVL.

This clonotype was observed a few times. This rearrangement joins TRBV11-2 to TRBJ1-6; possible D gene TRBD1, 5 bases. There are 16 residues in the CDR3. The germline V gene has CDR1 SGHAT and CDR2 FQNNGV. Trimming shortened V by 1 base and J by 8 bases, and 15 bases separated the two germline ends. The CDR3 nucleotides are TGTGCCAGCAGCTTAGTCCGGTCCAAGGGACATTCACCCCTCCACTTT. Its protein product is CASSLVRSKGHSPLHF.

The V call is TRBV7-9, the J call TRBJ2-1; D unresolved. The assigned J gene may be wrong: the sequence end matches TRBJ2-7 better. The CDR3 has 16 residues. Germline assignment: CDR1 SEHNR and CDR2 FQNEAQ (reference sequence). The CDR3 here is CASSLNYESSYNEQYF. CDR3 coding DNA: TGTGCCAGCAGCTTAAACTACGAGAGCTCCTACAATGAGCAGTACTTC.